This T cell receptor (beta chain) was captured by sequencing in a study of cytomegalovirus exposure and HLA in healthy donors listed by TCRdb under 2017. Notes on the research overall: An earlier analysis of approximately 640 of the donors reported 276 Gb of sequence data and roughly 100 million unique TCR beta sequences from some 180 million T cells. An early release covering around 630 HLA-typed donors comprised about 300 gigabases of sequencing data and roughly 86 million unique TCR sequences. The genetic ancestry cluster associated with self-reported Caucasian donors included approximately 85% of the 398 genotyped donors. The aim of the study was to test whether cataloging public T cell receptors could identify signatures of past pathogen exposure. The T cell repertoires of some 670 subjects were profiled by immunosequencing and related to cytomegalovirus serostatus. Along with the roughly 700-subject first cohort, a separate validation cohort of over a hundred different subjects was used. The study combined high-throughput TCR immunosequencing, statistical association of individual TCRs with disease status, and machine learning to predict cytomegalovirus infection status. A later analysis re-analyzed previously published TCR beta repertoires from roughly 690 donors and added high-resolution HLA genotyping to study TCR occurrence patterns. In the later analysis, no new phenotypic data were used to find candidate immune exposures; instead, reliance was placed on TCR beta sequences and their occurrence across donors. In an earlier analysis of around 540 of the donors, high-throughput TCR beta sequencing was used to judge whether each TCR beta V gene segment behaved as functional or pseudogenic. Donor age, sex, ethnicity and CMV serostatus were collected together with the repertoire data. In a later genetic analysis, genome-wide SNP genotypes for about 55% of the roughly 700 donors were used, and that subset was treated as a discovery cohort. All discovery cohort repertoires had been generated using a single sequencing platform. Both class I and class II loci were covered by HLA typing, at four-digit resolution. The number of donors typed differed by locus, with 629-630 for A, B, C, DRB1 and DQB1, around 500 for DQA1, nearly 610 for DPA1, and about 450 for DPB1. Several DR-DQ haplotypes were treated as single units for association and clustering because of strong linkage in the cohort. Among a few hundred genotyped donors of the cohort, an average of around 240,000 unique TCR beta nucleotide sequences were sequenced per donor, 15% to 20% of them non-productive.

Spanning cysteine to phenylalanine, the CDR3 consists of 14 amino acids. The DNA shown is the 42-base CDR3, in frame from base 1. Between the V and J ends, shortened by 4 bases and 6 bases respectively, the junction contains 14 bases. The germline V gene specifies SGHRS as CDR1 and YFSETQ as CDR2. Overall results and qualifications from the work: When HLA alleles, especially DR and DQ, strongly co-occurred, TCR associations were difficult to assign to individual alleles. An earlier analysis of approximately 590 of the donors showed that most TCR beta V segments appeared in productive rearrangements either about 90% or about 30% of the time, which broadly matched IMGT annotations. In a later analysis, the rate of TCR association differed among HLA loci, with DRB1 alleles having the most associated TCRs and HLA-C alleles having the fewest. A cluster of highly shared sequence variants was judged likely to represent a technical artifact of the sequencing pipeline. Cytomegalovirus status was reported to be diagnosed by the classifier with high specificity and sensitivity in both the original and validation cohorts. In vitro tests confirmed that three of the cytomegalovirus-associated TCR beta chains recognize cytomegalovirus antigens. Because HLA typing was unavailable for some donors at each locus, only the typed subset was used in association tests. It was suggested by the authors that the approach could potentially be generalized to other disease states and immunological phenotypes. A later analysis reported that several top co-occurrence clusters appeared linked to parvovirus B19, influenza, CMV and Epstein-Barr virus. While some public TCRs were present in many individuals, most TCR sequences turned up only very rarely across donors. Presence/absence analyses assumed roughly uniform sequencing depth across donors, an assumption that may not hold. Because counts were too low, about 18 rarely observed V segments, including chromosome 9 orphons, were excluded from the earlier analysis of fewer than 650 of the donors. A further reported finding was that TCR beta sequences accurately predicted the HLA-A and HLA-B alleles for most subjects in the first cohort. A later analysis found that most CMV-associated TCR beta chains appeared HLA-restricted, with HLA associations seemingly driven largely by CMV exposure. Correlated functional status among segregating V segments might reflect linkage disequilibrium, but an unknown experimental factor could not be ruled out. In a later analysis, HLA-associated TCR beta chains were found to be more clonally expanded and to have lower generation probabilities than equally common non-associated chains. In a later analysis, 16,951 TCR beta sequences were associated with specific HLA alleles at a false discovery rate of 0.05. The cohort was sequenced for TCR beta chains only, and without alpha or paired-chain data the features that could be detected were limited. The study listed 164 TCR beta chains as associated with cytomegalovirus. Some IMGT-functional V segments, including TRBV6-2 and TRBV6-3, could not be told apart with the 87-base-pair reads, so those segments were excluded. A later genetic analysis reported fewer N-insertions in productive TCRs among donors in an Asian-associated ancestry cluster than the roughly 650-donor mean. V-gene and J-gene trimming of TCR beta chains was associated with a missense DCLRE1C variant in a later genetic analysis, and the association was replicated in an independent cohort. CMV serostatus was the only immune exposure information available for the cohort.

Library construction relied on the immunoSEQ multiplex PCR assay. For the multiplex PCR, a mixture combining 60 forward primers for TCR Vbeta segments and 13 reverse primers for TCR Jbeta segments was used. A multiplex PCR assay on genomic DNA amplified the CDR3 region of rearranged TCR beta genes. The amplified TCR beta libraries were sequenced on the Illumina HiSeq System as 87-base-pair reads. Per the authors' processing: A later analysis counted 65 million to 90 million unique TCR beta chains across the 550 to 800 repertoires, and 10 million to 12 million of these chains were shared by at least two donors. Raw reads were error-corrected and collapsed into unique sequences by a nearest-neighbor algorithm in which closely related sequences were merged to remove PCR and sequencing errors. CDR3 sequences were aligned to IMGT reference sequences to assign V, D and J gene segments. For a sequence to be retained, a match of at least six nucleotides to both a V gene segment and a J gene segment was required. Rearrangements were called productive when the CDR3 lacked stop codons and stayed in frame with V and J; all others were non-productive. CDR3 was defined by IMGT convention, running from the second conserved V-encoded cysteine to the conserved J-encoded phenylalanine. Sequences without an unambiguous match to a single V gene segment were excluded from the earlier analysis of several hundred of the donors. An earlier analysis of fewer than 750 of the donors called V segments functional above 56.7% productive rearrangements and segregating when the between-donor standard deviation exceeded 5%. A statistical classification framework was developed to diagnose cytomegalovirus status using the catalog of TCR beta chain sequences. A later analysis assigned V and J genes by comparing TCR nucleotide sequences with IMGT/GENE-DB human TR gene sequences. Using the TCRdist pipeline, a later analysis assigned CDR3 sequences along with most-parsimonious VDJ recombination scenarios. In a later analysis, each TCR beta chain was defined by its CDR3 amino acid sequence together with its V-gene family, and reads lacking a unique V-gene family were excluded. As a way to deal with suspected cross-contamination and a sequencing artifact, a later analysis dropped more than 500 nucleotide sequences that were highly shared and had low generation probability. A later analysis calculated a clonal expansion index for each public chain from normalized within-repertoire ranks of inferred template counts. A later analysis computed generation probabilities with a VDJ recombination model fitted to out-of-frame rearrangements, and checked the results against IGoR. A later analysis scored TCR-TCR, TCR-HLA and TCR-CMV co-occurrence with hypergeometric tests, applying a repertoire-size bias correction to TCR pairs. False discovery rates were estimated in a later analysis by permuting HLA or CMV assignments 20 times. A later analysis grouped co-occurring TCRs with DBSCAN, adding TCRdist sequence similarity when clustering within HLA-allele-positive subsets. Repertoires with fewer than 30,000 or more than 120,000 public chains were left out of co-occurrence clustering, as were about 5 repertoires with anomalous nucleotide sharing. The table comes from immuneACCESS by way of TCRdb, which keeps in-frame sequences with V and J called. Part of the clones is missing from these tables; in studies checked, under half for an unresolved V gene and the rest for unknown reasons. V and J calls plus clone size are reproduced from that table; the DNA served to infer D and trimming. The sample profile shows about 160,000 clones; less than 90% of them were found once. In total, the top ten clones hold roughly 6.3% of the sample.

In total, approximately 610 healthy bone marrow donors made up the cohort. Cohort members were all nominally healthy when sampled, although unrecorded immune exposures were likely present. The donor tested CMV seropositive, placing the donor among the 289 seropositive members of the cohort. Every donor gave a peripheral blood sample, and the peripheral blood mononuclear cells from that sample were used for TCR beta sequencing. Genomic DNA extraction from the blood cell samples was performed with the Qiagen DNeasy Blood Extraction Kit. Remarks on this clone: What this receptor recognizes is not known. Per-base qualities were not stored, and no clone one base away is much larger.

This receptor was taken from a male donor in good health and CMV-seropositive. The sequence joins TRBV5-1 to TRBJ2-1, and possibly TRBD2, on 6 matching bases. The sample consisted of PBMCs. CDR3 loop: CASSHGSETNEQFF. The DNA sequence is TGCGCCAGCAGCCACGGGAGTGAAACCAATGAGCAGTTCTTC. With the rest looked up from the reference TRBV5-1 and TRBJ2-1 genes rather than sequenced, the full variable domain is KAGVTQTPRYLIKTRGQQVTLSCSPISGHRSVSWYQQTPGQGLQFLFEYFSETQRNKGNFPGRFSGRQFSNSRSEMNVSTLELGDSALYLCASSHGSETNEQFFGPGTRLTVL.